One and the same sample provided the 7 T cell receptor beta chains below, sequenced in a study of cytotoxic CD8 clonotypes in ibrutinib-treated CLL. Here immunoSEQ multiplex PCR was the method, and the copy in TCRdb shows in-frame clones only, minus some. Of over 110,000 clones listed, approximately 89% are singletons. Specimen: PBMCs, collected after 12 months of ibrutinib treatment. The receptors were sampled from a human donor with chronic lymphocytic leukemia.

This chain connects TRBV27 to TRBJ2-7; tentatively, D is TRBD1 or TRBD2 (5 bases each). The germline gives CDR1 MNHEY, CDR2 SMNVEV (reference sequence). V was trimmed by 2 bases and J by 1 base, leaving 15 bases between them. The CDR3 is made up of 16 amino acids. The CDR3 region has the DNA TGTGCCAGCAGTTTAGGGGGAACCCTCCCTTCCTACGAGCAGTACTTC. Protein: CASSLGGTLPSYEQYF.

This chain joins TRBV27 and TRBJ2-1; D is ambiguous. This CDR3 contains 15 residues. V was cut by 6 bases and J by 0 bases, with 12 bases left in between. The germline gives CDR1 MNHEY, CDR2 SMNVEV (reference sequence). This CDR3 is CASSLNYRSYNEQFF. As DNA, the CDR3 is TGTGCCAGCAGCTTAAACTACCGCTCCTACAATGAGCAGTTCTTC.

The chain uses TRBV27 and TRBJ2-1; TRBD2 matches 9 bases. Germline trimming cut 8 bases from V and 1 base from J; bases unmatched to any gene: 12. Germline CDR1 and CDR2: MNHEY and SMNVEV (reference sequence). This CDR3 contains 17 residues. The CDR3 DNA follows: TGTGCCAGCGGCCAGCCCGTGACTAGCGGATCCTACAATGAGCAGTTCTTC. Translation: CASGQPVTSGSYNEQFF.

The CDR3 is CASSPRGPITTDTQYF. The DNA of the CDR3 is TGTGCCAGCAGTCCCCGGGGCCCGATAACCACAGATACGCAGTATTTT. The chain combines TRBV28 with TRBJ2-3, with D tentatively TRBD1 or TRBD2 (5 bases each). This CDR3 is 16 amino acids long. Germline assignment: CDR1 MDHEN and CDR2 SYDVKM. With 5 bases removed from V and 2 bases from J, the gap between germline ends came to 17 bases.

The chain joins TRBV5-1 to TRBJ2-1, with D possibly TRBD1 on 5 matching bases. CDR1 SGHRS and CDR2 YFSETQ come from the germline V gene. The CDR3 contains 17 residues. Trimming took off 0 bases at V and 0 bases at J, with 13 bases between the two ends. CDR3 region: CASSLGQFPSSYNEQFF. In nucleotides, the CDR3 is TGCGCCAGCAGCTTGGGACAGTTTCCAAGCTCCTACAATGAGCAGTTCTTC. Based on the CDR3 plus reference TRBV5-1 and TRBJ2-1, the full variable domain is KAGVTQTPRYLIKTRGQQVTLSCSPISGHRSVSWYQQTPGQGLQFLFEYFSETQRNKGNFPGRFSGRQFSNSRSEMNVSTLELGDSALYLCASSLGQFPSSYNEQFFGPGTRLTVL.

DNA for the CDR3: TGCAGTCCACGGACTAGGGGTACGCAGTATTTT. This translates into CSPRTRGTQYF. The chain recombines TRBV20-1 with TRBJ2-3, with 7 bases that match TRBD2. V lost 8 bases and J lost 8; bases outside the gene matches: 7. From germline, CDR1 is DFQATT and CDR2 SNEGSKA (reference sequence). The CDR3 has 11 amino acids.

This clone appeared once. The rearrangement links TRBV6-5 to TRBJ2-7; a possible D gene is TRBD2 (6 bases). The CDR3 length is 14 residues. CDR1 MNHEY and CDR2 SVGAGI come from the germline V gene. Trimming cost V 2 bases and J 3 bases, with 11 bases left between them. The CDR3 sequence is CASSYGAGNYEQYF. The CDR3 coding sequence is TGTGCCAGCAGTTACGGTGCGGGGAACTACGAGCAGTACTTC.